These T cell receptor beta chains were read from a single sample in a study of cytomegalovirus exposure and HLA in healthy donors. Assay used: immunoSEQ multiplex PCR; TCRdb lists only in-frame clones, some missing. The sample contains fewer than 200,000 clones, about 79% of which appear only once. The sample comprised PBMCs. The receptors were gathered from a female donor in good health and CMV-seronegative. The CDR3 runs from the conserved cysteine through the conserved F or W. D genes are given only for firm matches. Some rows have no size entry. The others give once, few or many, or a class for an expanded clone.

TRBV19	TRBJ1-5	TRBD1	-	CASSTTGGYNQPQHF	TGTGCCAGTAGTACCACAGGGGGCTACAATCAGCCCCAGCATTTT
TRBV5-4	TRBJ1-2	-	once	CASRRADFRGYYGYTF	TGTGCCAGCAGGCGGGCAGATTTCAGGGGCTACTATGGCTACACCTTC
TRBV5-1	TRBJ2-5	-	-	CASSFIGETQYF	TGCGCCAGCAGCTTTATCGGGGAGACCCAGTACTTC
TRBV7-9	TRBJ1-1	-	-	CASAGLGTEAFF	TGTGCCAGTGCAGGGTTGGGCACTGAAGCTTTCTTT
TRBV6-5	TRBJ1-2	TRBD1	few	CASSYRKGQAVGYTF	TGTGCCAGCAGTTACAGAAAAGGACAGGCGGTCGGCTACACCTTC
TRBV7-2	TRBJ2-1	TRBD2	-	CASSLAGGFDEQFF	TGTGCCAGCAGCTTAGCGGGAGGGTTCGATGAGCAGTTCTTC
TRBV7-9	TRBJ2-7	-	few	CASSLGGSASYEQYF	TGTGCCAGCAGCTTAGGGGGTAGCGCTTCCTACGAGCAGTACTTC
TRBV7-2	TRBJ2-7	TRBD2	few	CASTLRAGGSYEQYF	TGTGCCAGCACCCTGAGAGCGGGGGGGTCCTACGAGCAGTACTTC
TRBV6-4	TRBJ2-1	TRBD2	-	CASSRTSGSYNEQFF	TGTGCCAGCAGTCGGACTAGCGGGTCCTACAATGAGCAGTTCTTC
TRBV27	TRBJ2-7	TRBD2	few	CASSKIKGLANF	TGTGCCAGCAGTAAGATCAAAGGACTAGCGAACTTC
TRBV11-2	TRBJ1-2	-	-	CASSLDPGNYGYTF	TGTGCCAGCAGCTTAGATCCGGGTAACTATGGCTACACCTTC
TRBV6-1	TRBJ2-5	-	-	CASSPRGGRETQYF	TGTGCCAGCAGTCCCCGCGGGGGCAGAGAGACCCAGTACTTC
TRBV5-4	TRBJ2-1	-	-	CASSLGVDRYNEQFF	TGTGCCAGCAGCTTGGGAGTCGACAGATACAATGAGCAGTTCTTC
TRBV7-2	TRBJ2-1	TRBD2	-	CASSLRRSGYEQFF	TGTGCCAGCAGCTTAAGGCGTAGCGGGTATGAGCAGTTCTTC
TRBV19	TRBJ1-4	-	once	CASSRDSGGDEKLFF	TGTGCCAGTAGTAGAGACAGCGGAGGTGATGAAAAACTGTTTTTT
TRBV7-6	TRBJ2-3	TRBD2	-	CASSLATSSRGGVQGTQYF	TGTGCCAGCAGCTTAGCAACCTCCTCGCGGGGGGGCGTCCAGGGTACGCAGTATTTT
TRBV5-6	TRBJ1-2	-	-	CASSLAMGLGYTF	TGTGCCAGCAGCTTGGCCATGGGGCTTGGCTACACCTTC
TRBV6-1	TRBJ1-1	-	few	CASSENSPPEAFF	TGTGCCAGCAGTGAAAACAGCCCACCTGAAGCTTTCTTT
TRBV30	TRBJ1-6	-	-	CAWGSGVRSPLHF	TGTGCCTGGGGGAGCGGGGTACGCTCACCCCTCCACTTT
TRBV28	TRBJ1-6	TRBD1	few	CASRIQGPNSPLHF	TGTGCCAGCAGAATACAGGGGCCCAATTCACCCCTCCACTTT
TRBV9	TRBJ1-4	TRBD1	-	CASSVAPDRVEKLFF	TGTGCCAGCAGCGTAGCCCCGGACAGGGTTGAAAAACTGTTTTTT
TRBV10-3	TRBJ1-2	-	-	CAISESGLYGYTF	TGTGCCATCAGTGAGTCGGGACTCTATGGCTACACCTTC
TRBV6-6	TRBJ1-2	TRBD1	-	CASSSGQSFIGYTF	TGTGCCAGCAGTTCGGGACAGTCGTTTATTGGCTACACCTTC
TRBV2	TRBJ2-4	TRBD2	once	CASRETSGNGVSQYF	TGTGCCAGCAGGGAGACTAGCGGGAATGGGGTCAGTCAGTACTTC
TRBV6-4	TRBJ2-1	TRBD1	-	CASSAGTGAGDEQFF	TGTGCCAGCAGTGCTGGGACAGGGGCAGGCGATGAGCAGTTCTTC